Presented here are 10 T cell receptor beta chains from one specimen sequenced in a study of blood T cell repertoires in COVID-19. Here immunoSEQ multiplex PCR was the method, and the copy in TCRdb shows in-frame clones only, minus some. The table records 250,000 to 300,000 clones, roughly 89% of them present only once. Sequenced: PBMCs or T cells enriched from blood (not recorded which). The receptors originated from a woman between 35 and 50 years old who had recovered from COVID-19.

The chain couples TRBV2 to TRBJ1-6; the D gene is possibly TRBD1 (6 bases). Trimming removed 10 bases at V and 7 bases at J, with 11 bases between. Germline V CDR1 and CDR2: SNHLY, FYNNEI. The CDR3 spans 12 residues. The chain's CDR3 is CATTGSNSPLHF. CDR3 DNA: TGTGCCACTACAGGGAGCAATTCACCCCTCCACTTT.

The CDR3 is CASSPGTRVYNEQFF. The CDR3 nucleotides are TGTGCCAGCAGCCCTGGGACTAGGGTTTACAATGAGCAGTTCTTC. The chain is built from TRBV7-2 and TRBJ2-1; 8 bases align to TRBD2. The germline V gene encodes CDR1 SGHTA and CDR2 FQGNSA. V lost 5 bases, J lost 4 bases, and 7 bases stayed unmatched. The CDR3 is 15 residues long.

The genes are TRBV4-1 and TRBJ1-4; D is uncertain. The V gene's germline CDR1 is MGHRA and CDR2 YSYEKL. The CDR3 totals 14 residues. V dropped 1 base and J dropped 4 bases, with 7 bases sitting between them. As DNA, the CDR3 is TGCGCCAGCAGCCAAGGCCAGCGTAATGAAAAACTGTTTTTT. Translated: CASSQGQRNEKLFF.

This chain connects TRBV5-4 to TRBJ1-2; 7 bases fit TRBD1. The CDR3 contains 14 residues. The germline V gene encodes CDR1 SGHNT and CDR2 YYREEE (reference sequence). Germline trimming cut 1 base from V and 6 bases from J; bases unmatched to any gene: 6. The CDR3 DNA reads TGTGCCAGCAGCTTGAGAGGGGGCGCCAATGGCTACACCTTC. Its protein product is CASSLRGGANGYTF.

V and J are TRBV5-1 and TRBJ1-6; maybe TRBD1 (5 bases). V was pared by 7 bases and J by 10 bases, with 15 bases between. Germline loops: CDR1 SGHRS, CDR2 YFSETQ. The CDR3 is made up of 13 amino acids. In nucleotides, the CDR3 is TGCGCCAGCGCACAAGGGGCAGGGTCACCCCTCCACTTT. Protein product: CASAQGAGSPLHF.

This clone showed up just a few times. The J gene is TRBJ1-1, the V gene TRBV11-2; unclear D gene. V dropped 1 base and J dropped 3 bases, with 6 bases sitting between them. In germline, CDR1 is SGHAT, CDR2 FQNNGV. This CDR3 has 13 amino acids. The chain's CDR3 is CASSLARYTEAFF. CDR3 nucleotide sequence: TGTGCCAGCAGCTTAGCCAGATACACTGAAGCTTTCTTT.

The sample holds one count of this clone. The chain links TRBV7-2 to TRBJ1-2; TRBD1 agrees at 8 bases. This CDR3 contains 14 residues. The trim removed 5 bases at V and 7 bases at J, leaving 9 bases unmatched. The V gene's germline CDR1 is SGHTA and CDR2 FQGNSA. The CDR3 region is CASSEGQGFFGYTF. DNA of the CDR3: TGTGCCAGCAGCGAAGGACAGGGATTCTTTGGCTACACCTTC.

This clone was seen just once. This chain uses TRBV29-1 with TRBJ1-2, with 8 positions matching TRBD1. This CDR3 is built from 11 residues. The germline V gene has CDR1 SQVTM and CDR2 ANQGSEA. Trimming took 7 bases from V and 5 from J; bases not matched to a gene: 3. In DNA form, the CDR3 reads TGCAGCGCAGGACAGGGTTATGGCTACACCTTC. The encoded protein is CSAGQGYGYTF.

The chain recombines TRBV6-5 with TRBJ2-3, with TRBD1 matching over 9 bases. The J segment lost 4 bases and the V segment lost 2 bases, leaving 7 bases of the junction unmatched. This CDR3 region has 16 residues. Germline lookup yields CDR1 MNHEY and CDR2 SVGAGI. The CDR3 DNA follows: TGTGCCAGCAGTTACCGTAAGGGACAGGGCCCAGATACGCAGTATTTT. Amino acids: CASSYRKGQGPDTQYF.

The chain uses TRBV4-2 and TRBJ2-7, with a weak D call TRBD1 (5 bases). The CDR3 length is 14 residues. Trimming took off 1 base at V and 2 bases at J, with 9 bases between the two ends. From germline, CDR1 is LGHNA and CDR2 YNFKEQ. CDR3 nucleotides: TGTGCCAGCAGCCAAGGGGGCGGAACCTACGAGCAGTACTTC. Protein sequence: CASSQGGGTYEQYF.